Shown below are 21 T cell receptor beta chains from a single sample sequenced in a study of PD-1 blockade in classical Hodgkin lymphoma. Libraries were prepared by immunoSEQ multiplex PCR; TCRdb keeps only in-frame clonotypes and omits some of them. The sample holds approximately 44,000 clones, 65% to 80% seen once. Brentuximab vedotin exposure varied among the patients, all of whom had relapsed after autologous stem cell transplantation. The source was peripheral blood mononuclear cells (PBMCs), collected at baseline. The receptors stem from a human donor with classical Hodgkin lymphoma.

The chain couples TRBV29-1 to TRBJ2-5; no reliable D call. The V gene lost 8 bases and the J gene lost 5 bases, with 15 bases spanning the gap. The CDR3 length is 12 residues. Germline assignment: CDR1 SQVTM and CDR2 ANQGSEA. CDR3 in DNA: TGCAGCTTAAGACTGCTAGGGGAGACCCAGTACTTC. Translating it yields CSLRLLGETQYF.

Here the CDR3 reads CASSLSVRGGNTIYF. The CDR3 region has the DNA TGTGCCAGCAGTTTATCCGTCAGGGGAGGAAACACCATATATTTT. The chain has TRBV28 and TRBJ1-3; a weak D match, TRBD1 (6 bases). Trimming took off 1 base at V and 4 bases at J, with 11 bases between the two ends. Germline CDR1 is MDHEN and CDR2 is SYDVKM. This CDR3 region has 15 residues.

The chain combines TRBV2 with TRBJ2-2; 8 bases match TRBD1. The junction had 5 bases not matched to a gene; V was cut back by 7 bases and J by 7 bases. Germline CDR1 SNHLY, CDR2 FYNNEI. CDR3 length: 13 amino acids. CDR3 residues: CASNTGGIGELFF. The CDR3 DNA is TGTGCCAGCAATACAGGGGGAATCGGGGAGCTGTTTTTT.

The V and J genes are TRBV6-5 and TRBJ1-1, with D possibly TRBD1 on 5 matching bases. Germline CDR1 is MNHEY and CDR2 is SVGAGI. With 6 bases removed from V and 0 bases from J, the gap between germline ends came to 14 bases. The CDR3 loop spans 15 amino acids. The CDR3 region is CASSRSGGVNTEAFF. CDR3 nucleotide sequence: TGTGCCAGCAGCCGATCGGGGGGAGTGAACACTGAAGCTTTCTTT.

J is TRBJ2-3 and V is TRBV4-3, with D tentatively TRBD1 or TRBD2 (5 bases each). V was clipped by 3 bases and J by 1 base, with 17 bases between them. The germline V gene has CDR1 LGHNA and CDR2 YSLEER. The CDR3 totals 17 residues. The CDR3 loop reads CASSHIWDPDGTDTQYF. CDR3 nucleotide sequence: TGCGCCAGCAGCCATATCTGGGACCCCGACGGCACAGATACGCAGTATTTT.

In the case of this clone: Other DNA variants within this sample encode the same CDR3. This rearrangement joins TRBV7-2 to TRBJ1-5; 7 bases are a match to TRBD1. This CDR3 contains 15 residues. Germline V gene data show CDR1 as SGHTA and CDR2 as FQGNSA. V dropped 2 bases and J dropped 3; count of bases not matched to a gene: 4. The DNA of the CDR3 is TGTGCCAGCAGCTTAAGGACAGGTCCCAATCAGCCCCAGCATTTT. Protein product: CASSLRTGPNQPQHF.

The genes are TRBV11-2 and TRBJ2-6, with a weak D call TRBD1 (6 bases). Looked up from germline, CDR1 is SGHAT and CDR2 is FQNNGV. The CDR3 contains 18 residues. The V gene lost 5 bases and the J gene lost 5 bases, with 22 bases spanning the gap. Here the CDR3 reads CASSPRRGPTLWANVLTF. The CDR3 nucleotides read TGTGCCAGCAGCCCCCGCAGGGGACCAACCCTCTGGGCCAACGTCCTGACTTTC.

The chain joins TRBV11-2 to TRBJ2-3, with TRBD1 identical over 7 bases. The CDR3 contains 15 residues. The germline V gene encodes CDR1 SGHAT and CDR2 FQNNGV. With 6 bases clipped from V and 0 bases from J, the junction kept 6 bases outside the gene matches. DNA of the CDR3: TGTGCCAGCAGTCATCCGGGACAGAGCACAGATACGCAGTATTTT. Translating it yields CASSHPGQSTDTQYF.

In this sample, this clone turned up a few times. The CDR3 protein is CASSQGASTGELFF. DNA of the CDR3: TGTGCCAGCAGTCAGGGGGCTAGCACCGGGGAGCTGTTTTTT. The chain recombines TRBV6-1 with TRBJ2-2; 8 bases align to TRBD1. Trimming at V came to 5 bases and at J to 4 bases, leaving 3 bases not matched to a gene. The CDR3 sequence is 14 residues long. Germline lookup yields CDR1 MNHNS and CDR2 SASEGT.

The rearrangement uses TRBV27 and TRBJ1-5; 7 bases agree with TRBD1. Germline CDR1 and CDR2: MNHEY and SMNVEV (reference sequence). CDR3 length equals 20 residues. V was pared by 1 base and J by 0 bases, with 15 bases of the junction left unmatched. CDR3: CASSLLDPGRGGYSNQPQHF. The CDR3 coding sequence is TGTGCCAGCAGTTTATTGGACCCCGGCAGGGGGGGATATAGCAATCAGCCCCAGCATTTT.

The chain uses TRBV5-1 and TRBJ2-2; 7 bases agree with TRBD1. Germline loops: CDR1 SGHRS, CDR2 YFSETQ. The CDR3 contains 15 residues. V trimming: 2 bases; J trimming: 6 bases; junction bases outside the gene matches: 7. The CDR3 sequence is CASSFRTGNAGELFF. The CDR3 coding sequence is TGCGCCAGCAGCTTCCGGACAGGTAACGCCGGGGAGCTGTTTTTT.

This clone ranks as medium-sized. This chain connects TRBV7-9 to TRBJ1-5; unclear D gene. Germline-derived CDR1 and CDR2 are SEHNR and FQNEAQ (reference sequence). V was shortened by 5 bases and J by 4 bases, with 15 bases between the two germline ends. This CDR3 comprises 15 residues. DNA for the CDR3: TGTGCCAGCAGCGGCTCGTCTTTAAGTAATCAGCCCCAGCATTTT. Translating gives CASSGSSLSNQPQHF.

This chain connects TRBV7-2 to TRBJ1-1; D gene unclear. Trimming pared 3 bases from V and 8 bases from J, leaving 7 bases between. CDR3 length: 11 amino acids. The V gene's germline CDR1 is SGHTA and CDR2 FQGNSA. The CDR3: CASSLRTEAFF. The CDR3 nucleotides are TGTGCCAGCAGCTTGAGAACAGAAGCTTTCTTT.

This chain joins TRBV19 and TRBJ2-1; 11 bases are shared with TRBD2. The CDR3 covers 14 residues. Germline V lookup: CDR1 LNHDA, CDR2 SQIVND (reference sequence). Trimming took 9 bases from V and 5 from J; bases not matched to a gene: 6. The CDR3: CASDSGRENNEQFF. As DNA, the CDR3 is TGTGCCAGCGATAGCGGGAGGGAGAACAATGAGCAGTTCTTC.

The chain recombines TRBV19 with TRBJ2-2, with TRBD1 matching 11 bases. V lost 6 bases and J lost 7; bases outside the gene matches: 4. CDR1 is LNHDA, CDR2 SQIVND, per germline (reference sequence). The CDR3 consists of 14 residues. Here the CDR3 reads CASRDRGLVGELFF. DNA for the CDR3: TGTGCCAGTAGGGACAGGGGGCTGGTCGGGGAGCTGTTTTTT.

In its sample, this clone was seen many times. The V call is TRBV6-1, the J call TRBJ1-4, with D tentatively TRBD1 (5 bases). The CDR3 totals 11 residues. CDR1 is MNHNS and CDR2 is SASEGT in the germline V gene. Trimming pared 11 bases from V and 12 bases from J, leaving 16 bases between. CDR3 loop: CAVLIRDQLFF. The CDR3 DNA reads TGTGCCGTTCTAATCCGGGACCAACTGTTTTTT.

A few counts support this clone. The chain joins TRBV6-6 to TRBJ2-7; 8 bases line up with TRBD1. J lost 5 bases, V lost 2 bases, and 8 bases had no gene match. In germline, CDR1 is MNHNY, CDR2 SVGAGI (reference sequence). The CDR3 loop spans 15 amino acids. CDR3 sequence: CASSYADRVRDEQYF. The CDR3 DNA follows: TGTGCCAGCAGTTACGCGGACAGGGTTCGGGACGAGCAGTACTTC.

Comment on this clone: The germline gene is not matched at one end of the junction; a read error may be the cause. The CDR3, as DNA: TGTGCCATCAGCGAGTACCCGGGACAAAGGAACACCGGGGAGCTGTTTTTT. It translates to CAISEYPGQRNTGELFF. The rearrangement links TRBV10-3 to TRBJ2-2; perhaps TRBD1 as D (6 bases). The CDR3 contains 17 residues. CDR1 is ENHRY, CDR2 SYGVKD, per germline.

The rearrangement uses TRBV30 and TRBJ2-1, with TRBD2 matching over 14 bases. Looked up from germline, CDR1 is GTSNPN and CDR2 is SVGIG (reference sequence). CDR3 length: 18 amino acids. V trimming: 3 bases; J trimming: 1 base; junction bases outside the gene matches: 8. The CDR3 bases are TGTGCCTGGAGGCAAGGACTAGCGGGAGGAAGGTCCTACAATGAGCAGTTCTTC. As protein: CAWRQGLAGGRSYNEQFF.

The chain recombines TRBV5-4 with TRBJ1-2; no firm D call. Germline loops: CDR1 SGHNT, CDR2 YYREEE (reference sequence). The V and J ends lost 4 bases and 2 bases respectively, with 15 bases between them. This CDR3 is built from 15 residues. The CDR3 DNA reads TGTGCCAGCAGCCCCCAATGGACGGACAACTATGGCTACACCTTC. Translating it yields CASSPQWTDNYGYTF. Looking up the rest from reference TRBV5-4 and TRBJ1-2 gives the full variable domain: ETGVTQSPTHLIKTRGQQVTLRCSSQSGHNTVSWYQQALGQGPQFIFQYYREEENGRGNFPPRFSGLQFPNYSSELNVNALELDDSALYLCASSPQWTDNYGYTFGSGTRLTVV.

The chain is built from TRBV4-1 and TRBJ2-1; D is undetermined. Germline assignment: CDR1 MGHRA and CDR2 YSYEKL. The germline V and J ends were trimmed by 4 bases and 9 bases, with 13 bases remaining between them. The CDR3 consists of 13 residues. The CDR3 DNA reads TGCGCCAGCAGCCGATTCGAACTCGGTGAGCAGTTCTTC. It specifies CASSRFELGEQFF.